There are a few counts of the clone carrying this TCR beta chain. The sample comes from a study of naive and memory T cell subsets. Per the germline V gene, CDR1 is MDHEN and CDR2 is SYDVKM. The CDR3 is made up of 16 amino acids. The V end was cut by 5 bases, the J end by 2 bases, with 18 bases between. The beta constant-region primer was an equimolar mix of two oligonucleotides covering TRBC1 and TRBC2. Nested alpha and beta constant-region primers with the SP2 primer drove four PCR rounds on ligated cDNA. TCRdb used MiXCR to reprocess the UMI-ligation and nested PCR reads, holding one entry per CDR3 protein. The profile covers about 120,000 distinct CDR3 sequences, with roughly 32% appearing a single time and approximately 0.9% taken by the ten largest.

Sequenced sample: central memory CD4+ T cells from blood. The genes are TRBV28 and TRBJ1-1; unclear D gene. This clonotype was obtained from a human donor in good health. In nucleotides, the CDR3 is TGTGCCAGCAGTGATGCCTCCAGTGGTCTTAACACTGAAGCTTTCTTT. It encodes CASSDASSGLNTEAFF.